Each of the 6 T cell receptor beta chains below was sequenced from the same sample in a study of T-cell reconstitution after alpha-beta-depleted transplantation in children (TCRdb year 2016). Interpreted using the paper, the treatment or condition label stands for: allogeneic hematopoietic cell transplantation with graft depleted of TCRalphabeta T cells and CD19 B cells. The library came from PCR. TCRdb shows the sequencer as Illumina HiSeq 2500. TCR library preparation used molecular barcoding, with unique molecular identifiers applied to normalize quantification of the TCRbeta repertoire. TCRdb reworked the public reads: Q25 trimming with fastp, MiXCR clone assembly, productive beta chains retained. Here each entry gathers all rows of one CDR3 protein and keeps the most common genes and DNA. Within this sample are 670,000 or so distinct CDR3 sequences, with around 13% of them counted one time only. The top ten clones comprise 0.65% to 0.9% of the sample.

The starting material was PBMCs, obtained before TCRalphabeta/CD19-depleted stem cell transplant. These receptors all come from a girl aged 2 to 9 with congenital amegakaryocytic thrombocytopenia, due to receive a stem cell transplant.

The chain links TRBV7-6 to TRBJ2-7, with D uncertain. Germline CDR1 is SGHVS and CDR2 is FNYEAQ. The V end lost 1 base, the J end lost 5 bases, and 9 bases lay between the germline ends. The CDR3 length is 13 residues. CDR3 in amino acids: CASSLVRWDEQYF. The CDR3 region has the DNA TGTGCCAGCAGCTTAGTCCGGTGGGACGAGCAGTACTTC.

J is TRBJ2-1 and V is TRBV16; D gene uncertain. The V end was cut by 1 base, the J end by 9 bases, with 4 bases between. Per germline, CDR1 KGHSY and CDR2 FQNENV. The CDR3 is made up of 11 amino acids. The CDR3 DNA reads TGTGCCAGCAGCCAATATCGTGAGCAGTTCTTC. It codes for CASSQYREQFF.

This clonotype has ten or more counts. V gene TRBV7-2 combines with J gene TRBJ2-1; no clear D. Germline V gene lookup returns CDR1 SGHTA and CDR2 FQGNSA. This CDR3 contains 16 residues. V gave up 4 bases and J gave up 10 bases, with 23 bases separating them. The CDR3 here is CASSSFGEGLRREQFF. The CDR3 DNA is TGTGCCAGCAGCTCCTTTGGAGAAGGGCTTAGGCGAGAGCAGTTCTTC.

This clonotype came up a few times. The chain links TRBV9 to TRBJ2-4, with 8 bases fitting TRBD2. The CDR3 contains 19 residues. Germline values: CDR1 SGDLS, CDR2 YYNGEE. V was clipped by 4 bases and J by 1 base; unmatched bases: 16. The DNA of the CDR3 is TGTGCCAGCAGCCCCCGGGGGGGAATGAAGTATGCGGCCAAAAACATTCAGTACTTC. This codes for CASSPRGGMKYAAKNIQYF.

Turning to this clonotype: A read error may be the cause here, since a much bigger clone is one base away. The V and J genes are TRBV20-1 and TRBJ2-7; maybe TRBD1 (6 bases). The CDR3 runs 13 residues. Germline V CDR1 and CDR2: DFQATT, SNEGSKA (reference sequence). The DNA for the CDR3 is TGCAGTGCTTTTCGGACAGATACCTACCAGCAGTACTTC. This translates into CSAFRTDTYQQYF.

This clonotype was recorded at least ten times. The V call is TRBV9, the J call TRBJ2-1; no definite D call. With 3 bases removed from V and 10 bases from J, the gap between germline ends came to 8 bases. This CDR3 region has 11 residues. Germline CDR1 SGDLS, CDR2 YYNGEE. The DNA of the CDR3 is TGTGCCAGCAGCGCAACTCGCGAGCAGTTCTTC. Its translation: CASSATREQFF.